Detailed here is one T cell receptor beta chain. Its target is unknown. It was with 60 Vbeta and 13 Jbeta primers that the PCR ran. Profiling relied on immunoSEQ multiplex PCR, and the TCRdb table lists in-frame clones only, not all of them. The data show 170,000 or so clones, approximately 84% seen once. The germline gives CDR1 SGDLS, CDR2 YYNGEE. The CDR3 spans 15 residues. The V end was cut by 0 bases, the J end by 3 bases, with 13 bases between. This entry comes from a study of cytomegalovirus exposure and HLA in healthy donors. Overall study results and limits: In vitro checks showed that three CMV-associated chains really do target CMV antigens. Overall, around 160 TCR beta chains were annotated as cytomegalovirus-associated. It was assumed in the presence/absence analyses that sequencing depth was roughly uniform across donors.

This chain links TRBV9 with TRBJ2-7; the D gene is possibly TRBD2 (7 bases). Specimen: PBMCs. This receptor was obtained from a girl aged 5-17 years in good health and CMV-seropositive. The CDR3 region has the DNA TGTGCCAGCAGCGTAGGCGGCGGGGGCAACTACGAGCAGTACTTC. It is translated as CASSVGGGGNYEQYF.